This T cell receptor (beta chain) was identified in a study of blood T cell repertoires in COVID-19. Study in general: COVID-19 samples, acute and convalescent, were from the United States, Italy and Spain. PBMCs, B-cell-depleted T cells, or T cells provided the cDNA or gDNA that made up the material.

Authors' analysis steps: Nucleated cell number was recorded as an estimate derived from reference gene primer amplification. Only in-frame clones appear in the TCRdb table, and some are missing; sequencing was by immunoSEQ multiplex PCR. V and J calls and clone size follow that table, whereas D and trimming were derived from the DNA. The sample has tens of thousands of clones; roughly nine tenths are singletons. Germline CDR1 SGDLS, CDR2 YYNGEE. The CDR3 contains 14 residues. Trimming stripped 0 bases from V and 2 bases from J, with 8 bases between. This rearrangement joins TRBV9 to TRBJ2-5; the D is unclear. The origin of this receptor is a man aged 65-85 years with acute or convalescent COVID-19. The material sequenced was peripheral blood. In DNA, the CDR3 is TGTGCCAGCAGCGTAGAGGCGGCACAAGAGACCCAGTACTTC. Translation: CASSVEAAQETQYF. Based on the CDR3 plus reference TRBV9 and TRBJ2-5, the full variable domain is DSGVTQTPKHLITATGQRVTLRCSPRSGDLSVYWYQQSLDQGLQFLIQYYNGEERAKGNILERFSAQQFPDLHSELNLSSLELGDSALYFCASSVEAAQETQYFGPGTRLLVL.